The 8 T cell receptor beta chains given below trace back to one sample, sequenced in a study of cytomegalovirus exposure and HLA in healthy donors. Some clones are missing from TCRdb's copy, which holds only in-frame ones; the method was immunoSEQ multiplex PCR. The data hold about 360,000 clones, with about nine tenths observed a single time. Input material: PBMCs. The origin of the receptors is a young woman in good health and CMV-seronegative.

The V and J genes are TRBV2 and TRBJ1-6, with TRBD1 identical over 7 bases. Germline loops: CDR1 SNHLY, CDR2 FYNNEI. Trimming took 5 bases from V and 13 from J; bases not matched to a gene: 20. CDR3 size: 17 residues. DNA for the CDR3: TGTGCCAGCAGTCCCTGGCCCGGACAGGAGACGAGAGGTCCCCTCCACTTT. Amino acids: CASSPWPGQETRGPLHF.

The rearrangement joins TRBV9 to TRBJ2-5; D might be TRBD2 (7 bases). The CDR3 consists of 15 residues. Germline lookup yields CDR1 SGDLS and CDR2 YYNGEE. V dropped 5 bases and J dropped 4 bases, with 18 bases sitting between them. CDR3 nucleotides: TGTGCCAGCAGTCTCCGGGGGGCTCTTGGAGAGACCCAGTACTTC. Translated, it gives CASSLRGALGETQYF.

The chain combines TRBV9 with TRBJ2-5, with 7 bases aligning to TRBD1. Germline CDR1 and CDR2: SGDLS and YYNGEE. The CDR3 length is 15 residues. The V gene end was trimmed by 0 bases and the J gene end by 3 bases; junction bases not matched to a gene: 5. CDR3 residues: CASSVAYGTEETQYF. The CDR3 DNA reads TGTGCCAGCAGCGTAGCTTACGGGACAGAAGAGACCCAGTACTTC.

The rearrangement uses TRBV5-6 and TRBJ2-2; 9 bases are shared with TRBD2. Unmatched junction bases numbered 5, after V lost 3 bases and J lost 5 bases. Looked up from germline, CDR1 is SGHDT and CDR2 is YYEEEE. The CDR3 consists of 15 residues. CDR3 sequence (DNA): TGTGCCAGCAGCTGGAATAGCGGGAGTACCGGGGAGCTGTTTTTT. It is translated as CASSWNSGSTGELFF.

The chain combines TRBV27 with TRBJ1-2; D ambiguous. This CDR3 has 14 residues. Deletions cut 10 bases from V and 2 bases from J, with 17 bases between. CDR1 and CDR2 from the germline V gene are MNHEY and SMNVEV (reference sequence). The CDR3 bases are TGTGCCACCCCCACCGGGGAGATGAACTATGGCTACACCTTC. This sequence encodes CATPTGEMNYGYTF.

The V gene is TRBV6-5, the J gene TRBJ2-5; 9 nucleotides match TRBD1. Germline assignment: CDR1 MNHEY and CDR2 SVGAGI. The V gene end was trimmed by 5 bases and the J gene end by 2 bases; junction bases not matched to a gene: 6. The CDR3 has 15 amino acids. The CDR3 spells CASSRDRERQETQYF. Here the CDR3 DNA reads TGTGCCAGCAGTCGGGACAGGGAGCGGCAAGAGACCCAGTACTTC.

V gene TRBV7-9 combines with J gene TRBJ1-1, with 7 bases that match TRBD1. Trimming cost V 3 bases and J 11 bases; bases outside gene matches: 6. Germline CDR1 SEHNR, CDR2 FQNEAQ (reference sequence). This CDR3 has 12 amino acids. The CDR3 DNA is TGTGCCAGCAGCTTTATAGGACAGGCTGCTTTCTTT. Its protein is CASSFIGQAAFF.

This chain links TRBV5-4 with TRBJ1-1, with TRBD1 matching over 9 bases. Germline trimming cut 1 base from V and 5 bases from J; bases unmatched to any gene: 6. The length of the CDR3 is 15 residues. Germline lookup yields CDR1 SGHNT and CDR2 YYREEE (reference sequence). CDR3 nucleotide sequence: TGTGCCAGCAGCTTGAACAGGGGGCGGGAGACTGAAGCTTTCTTT. Its translation: CASSLNRGRETEAFF.